This TCR beta chain was identified in a study of blood T cell repertoires in COVID-19. Only in-frame clones appear in the TCRdb table, and some are missing; sequencing was by immunoSEQ multiplex PCR. The sample has approximately 180,000 clones, 80% to 90% seen once; the top ten hold over 2%. In germline, CDR1 is SGDLS, CDR2 YYNGEE. Unmatched junction bases numbered 2, after V lost 3 bases and J lost 3 bases. The CDR3 is made up of 13 amino acids. Researchers sorted participants into cohorts using their self-reported clinical history. Sequenced sample: PBMCs or T cells enriched from blood (not recorded which). The J gene is TRBJ1-1, the V gene TRBV9; 7 bases map to TRBD1. The source of this sequence is a woman aged 35 to 49 with acute COVID-19. The CDR3 here is CASSGGQDTEAFF. The CDR3 DNA reads TGTGCCAGCAGCGGTGGACAGGACACTGAAGCTTTCTTT.